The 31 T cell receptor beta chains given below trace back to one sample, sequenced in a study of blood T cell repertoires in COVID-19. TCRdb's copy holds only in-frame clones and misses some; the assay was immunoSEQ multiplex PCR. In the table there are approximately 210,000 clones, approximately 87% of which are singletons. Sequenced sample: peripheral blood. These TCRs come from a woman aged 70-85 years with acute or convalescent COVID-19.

The CDR3 loop reads CASFTLAGGPPSSYNEQFF. In DNA form, the CDR3 reads TGTGCCAGTTTCACCCTAGCGGGGGGTCCCCCAAGCTCCTACAATGAGCAGTTCTTC. This chain joins TRBV2 and TRBJ2-1; TRBD2 matches 11 bases. Trimming cost V 9 bases and J 0 bases; bases outside gene matches: 16. Germline CDR1 SNHLY, CDR2 FYNNEI. The CDR3 runs 19 residues.

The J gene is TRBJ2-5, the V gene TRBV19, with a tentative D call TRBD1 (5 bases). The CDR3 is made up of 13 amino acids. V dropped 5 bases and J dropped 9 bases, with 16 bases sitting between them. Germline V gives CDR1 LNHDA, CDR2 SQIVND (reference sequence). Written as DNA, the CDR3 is TGTGCCAGTAGTCAGGGTGGGCCGGCTGCCCAGTACTTC. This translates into CASSQGGPAAQYF.

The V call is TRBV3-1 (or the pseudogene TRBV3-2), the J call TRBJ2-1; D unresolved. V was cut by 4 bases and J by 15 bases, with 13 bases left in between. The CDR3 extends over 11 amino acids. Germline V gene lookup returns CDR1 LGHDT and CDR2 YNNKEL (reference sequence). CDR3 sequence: CASSLRSVLFF. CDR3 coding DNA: TGTGCCAGCAGCCTCAGATCAGTGCTGTTCTTC.

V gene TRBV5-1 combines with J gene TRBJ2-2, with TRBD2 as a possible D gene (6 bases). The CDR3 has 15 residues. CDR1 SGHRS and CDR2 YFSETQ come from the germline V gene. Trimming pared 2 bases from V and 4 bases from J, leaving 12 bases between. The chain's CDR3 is CASSFLSEGTGELFF. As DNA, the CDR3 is TGCGCCAGCAGCTTCCTTTCGGAGGGCACCGGGGAGCTGTTTTTT.

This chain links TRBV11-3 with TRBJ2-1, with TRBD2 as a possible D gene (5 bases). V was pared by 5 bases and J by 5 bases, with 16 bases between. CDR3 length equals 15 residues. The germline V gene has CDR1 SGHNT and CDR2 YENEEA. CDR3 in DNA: TGTGCCAGCAGCCCGATCCAGGACGGGAACAATGAGCAGTTCTTC. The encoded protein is CASSPIQDGNNEQFF.

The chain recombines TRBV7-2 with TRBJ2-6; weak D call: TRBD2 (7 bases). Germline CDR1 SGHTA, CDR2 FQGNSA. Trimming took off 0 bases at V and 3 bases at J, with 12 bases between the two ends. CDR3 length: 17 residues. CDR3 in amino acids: CASSLAGGGIGANVLTF. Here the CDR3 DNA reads TGTGCCAGCAGCTTAGCGGGAGGGGGGATTGGGGCCAACGTCCTGACTTTC.

The CDR3 DNA reads as TGTGCCAGCACCGAGGGAGGGTACGAGCAGTACTTC. Residues: CASTEGGYEQYF. The chain is built from TRBV2 and TRBJ2-7; TRBD2 matches 7 bases. The CDR3 sequence is 12 residues long. Germline CDR1 is SNHLY and CDR2 is FYNNEI. With 7 bases clipped from V and 4 bases from J, the junction kept 4 bases outside the gene matches. The whole variable domain, remainder taken from reference TRBV2 and TRBJ2-7, is EPEVTQTPSHQVTQMGQEVILRCVPISNHLYFYWYRQILGQKVEFLVSFYNNEISEKSEIFDDQFSVERPDGSNFTLKIRSTKLEDSAMYFCASTEGGYEQYFGPGTRLTVT.

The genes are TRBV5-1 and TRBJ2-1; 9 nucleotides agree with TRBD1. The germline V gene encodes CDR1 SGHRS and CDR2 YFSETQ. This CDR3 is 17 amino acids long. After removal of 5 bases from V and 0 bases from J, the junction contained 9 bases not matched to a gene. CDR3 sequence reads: CASSSGQGLYSYNEQFF. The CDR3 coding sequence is TGCGCCAGCAGTTCGGGACAGGGATTATACTCCTACAATGAGCAGTTCTTC.

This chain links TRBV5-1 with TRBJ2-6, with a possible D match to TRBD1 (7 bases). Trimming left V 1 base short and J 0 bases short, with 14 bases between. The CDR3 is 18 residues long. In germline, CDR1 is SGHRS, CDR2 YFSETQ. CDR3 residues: CASSLSEGAPSGANVLTF. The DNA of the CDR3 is TGCGCCAGCAGCTTGTCGGAGGGGGCCCCCTCTGGGGCCAACGTCCTGACTTTC.

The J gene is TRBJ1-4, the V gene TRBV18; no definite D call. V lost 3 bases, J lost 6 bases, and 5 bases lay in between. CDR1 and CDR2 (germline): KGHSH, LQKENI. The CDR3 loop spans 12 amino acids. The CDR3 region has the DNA TGTGCCAGCTCACCGACATATGAAAAACTGTTTTTT. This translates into CASSPTYEKLFF.

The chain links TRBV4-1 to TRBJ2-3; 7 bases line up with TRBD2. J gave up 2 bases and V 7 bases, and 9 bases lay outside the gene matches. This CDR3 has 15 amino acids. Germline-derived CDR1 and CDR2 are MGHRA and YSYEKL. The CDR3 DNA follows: TGCGCCAGCAACCTCGGGCTAGCGGTCACAGATACGCAGTATTTT. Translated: CASNLGLAVTDTQYF.

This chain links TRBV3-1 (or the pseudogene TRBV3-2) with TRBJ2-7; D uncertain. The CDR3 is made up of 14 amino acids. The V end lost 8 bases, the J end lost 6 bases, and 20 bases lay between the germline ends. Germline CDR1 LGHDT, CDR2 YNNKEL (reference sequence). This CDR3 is CASRLATGSGEQYF. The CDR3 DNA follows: TGTGCCAGCCGACTCGCGACTGGCTCGGGCGAGCAGTACTTC.

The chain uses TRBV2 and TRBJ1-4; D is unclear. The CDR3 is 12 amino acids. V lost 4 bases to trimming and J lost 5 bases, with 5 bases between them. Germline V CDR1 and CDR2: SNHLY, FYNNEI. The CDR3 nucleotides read TGTGCCAGCAGTGCCAGAAATGAAAAACTGTTTTTT. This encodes CASSARNEKLFF.

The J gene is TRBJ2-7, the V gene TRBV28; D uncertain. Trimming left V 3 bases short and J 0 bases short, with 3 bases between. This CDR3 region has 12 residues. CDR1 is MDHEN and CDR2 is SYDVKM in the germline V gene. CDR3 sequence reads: CASSFYSYEQYF. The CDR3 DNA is TGTGCCAGCAGTTTTTACTCCTACGAGCAGTACTTC. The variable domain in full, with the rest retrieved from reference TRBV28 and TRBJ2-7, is DVKVTQSSRYLVKRTGEKVFLECVQDMDHENMFWYRQDPGLGLRLIYFSYDVKMKEKGDIPEGYSVSREKKERFSLILESASTNQTSMYLCASSFYSYEQYFGPGTRLTVT.

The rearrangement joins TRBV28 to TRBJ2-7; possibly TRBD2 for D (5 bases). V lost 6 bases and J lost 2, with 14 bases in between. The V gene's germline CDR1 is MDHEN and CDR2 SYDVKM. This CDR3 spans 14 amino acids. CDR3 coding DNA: TGTGCCAGCAGCCCAAGCGGACCCGCCTACGAGCAGTACTTC. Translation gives CASSPSGPAYEQYF.

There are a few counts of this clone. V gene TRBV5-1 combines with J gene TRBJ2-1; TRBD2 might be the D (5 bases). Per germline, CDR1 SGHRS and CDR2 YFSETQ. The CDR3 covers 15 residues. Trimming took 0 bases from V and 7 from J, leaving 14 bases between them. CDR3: CASSLGLPFGNEQFF. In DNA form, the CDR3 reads TGCGCCAGCAGCTTGGGACTACCTTTCGGAAATGAGCAGTTCTTC. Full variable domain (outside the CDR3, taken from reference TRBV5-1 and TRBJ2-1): KAGVTQTPRYLIKTRGQQVTLSCSPISGHRSVSWYQQTPGQGLQFLFEYFSETQRNKGNFPGRFSGRQFSNSRSEMNVSTLELGDSALYLCASSLGLPFGNEQFFGPGTRLTVL.

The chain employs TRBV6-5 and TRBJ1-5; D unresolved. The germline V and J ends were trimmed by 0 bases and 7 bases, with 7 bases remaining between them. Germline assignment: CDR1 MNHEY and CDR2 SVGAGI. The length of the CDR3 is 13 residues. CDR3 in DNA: TGTGCCAGCAGTTACTCGTCTGGCCAGCCCCAGCATTTT. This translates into CASSYSSGQPQHF.

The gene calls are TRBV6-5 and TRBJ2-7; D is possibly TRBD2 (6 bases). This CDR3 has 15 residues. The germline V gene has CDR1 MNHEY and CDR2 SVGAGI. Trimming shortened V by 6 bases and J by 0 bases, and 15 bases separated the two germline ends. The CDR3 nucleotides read TGTGCCAGCAGAGAGACAACTAGCAGCTCCTACGAGCAGTACTTC. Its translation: CASRETTSSSYEQYF.

The CDR3 loop reads CASSVNRQGALPPYGYTF. DNA for the CDR3: TGTGCCAGCAGCGTAAACCGACAGGGGGCCCTTCCCCCCTATGGCTACACCTTC. The gene calls are TRBV5-5 and TRBJ1-2; the match to TRBD1 covers 10 bases. Germline lookup yields CDR1 SGHKS and CDR2 YYEKEE (reference sequence). The J segment lost 4 bases and the V segment lost 4 bases, leaving 16 bases of the junction unmatched. The CDR3 runs to 18 residues.

In DNA, the CDR3 is TGTGCCAGCACTGACAGGACTAACTATGGCTACACCTTC. Translation gives CASTDRTNYGYTF. This chain links TRBV4-2 with TRBJ1-2, with D perhaps TRBD1 (6 bases). CDR1 is LGHNA, CDR2 YNFKEQ, per germline. Trimming removed 7 bases from V and 0 bases from J, with 9 bases in between. The CDR3 loop spans 13 amino acids.

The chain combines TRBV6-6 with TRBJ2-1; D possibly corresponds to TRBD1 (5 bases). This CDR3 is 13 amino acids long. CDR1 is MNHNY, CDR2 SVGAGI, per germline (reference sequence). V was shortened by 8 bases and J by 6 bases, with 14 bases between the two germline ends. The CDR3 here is CASVPTGVNEQFF. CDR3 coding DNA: TGTGCCAGCGTACCAACAGGAGTCAATGAGCAGTTCTTC.

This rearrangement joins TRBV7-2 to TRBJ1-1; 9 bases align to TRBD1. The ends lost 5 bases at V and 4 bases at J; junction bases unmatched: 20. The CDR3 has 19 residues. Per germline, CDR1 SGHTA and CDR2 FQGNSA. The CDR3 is CASSLLGQGTGFLGTEAFF. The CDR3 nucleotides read TGTGCCAGCAGCCTTCTAGGACAGGGGACCGGGTTTTTGGGCACTGAAGCTTTCTTT.

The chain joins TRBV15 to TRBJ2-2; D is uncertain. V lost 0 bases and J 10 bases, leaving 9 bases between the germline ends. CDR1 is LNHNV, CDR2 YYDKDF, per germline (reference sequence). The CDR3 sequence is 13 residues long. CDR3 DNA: TGTGCCACCAGCAGAGATATTAATGTGGAGCTGTTTTTT. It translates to CATSRDINVELFF.

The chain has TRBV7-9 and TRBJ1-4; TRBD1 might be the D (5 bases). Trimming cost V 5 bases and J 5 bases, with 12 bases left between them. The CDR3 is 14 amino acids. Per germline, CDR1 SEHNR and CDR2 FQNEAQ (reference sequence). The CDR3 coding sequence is TGTGCCAGCAGCCCGACAGCCCTCAATGAAAAACTGTTTTTT. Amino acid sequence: CASSPTALNEKLFF.

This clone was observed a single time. The DNA of the CDR3 is TGCAGCGTGTGGACAGGGGGCTACAATGAGCAGTTCTTC. It is translated as CSVWTGGYNEQFF. The chain has TRBV29-1 and TRBJ2-1; 10 nucleotides line up with TRBD1. The germline gives CDR1 SQVTM, CDR2 ANQGSEA. The J segment lost 3 bases and the V segment lost 6 bases, leaving 2 bases of the junction unmatched. This CDR3 has 13 amino acids.

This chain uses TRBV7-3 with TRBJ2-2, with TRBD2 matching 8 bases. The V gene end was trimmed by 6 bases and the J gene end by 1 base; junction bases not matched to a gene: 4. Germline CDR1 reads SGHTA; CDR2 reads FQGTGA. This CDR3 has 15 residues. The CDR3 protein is CASSPGTRNTGELFF. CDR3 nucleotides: TGTGCCAGCAGTCCCGGGACTAGGAACACCGGGGAGCTGTTTTTT.

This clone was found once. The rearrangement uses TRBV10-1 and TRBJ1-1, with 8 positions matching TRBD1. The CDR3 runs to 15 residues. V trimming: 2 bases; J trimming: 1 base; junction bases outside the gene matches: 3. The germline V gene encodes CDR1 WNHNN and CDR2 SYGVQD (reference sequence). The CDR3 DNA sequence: TGCGCCAGCAGTGAGACAGGGGGTTGGAACACTGAAGCTTTCTTT. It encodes CASSETGGWNTEAFF.

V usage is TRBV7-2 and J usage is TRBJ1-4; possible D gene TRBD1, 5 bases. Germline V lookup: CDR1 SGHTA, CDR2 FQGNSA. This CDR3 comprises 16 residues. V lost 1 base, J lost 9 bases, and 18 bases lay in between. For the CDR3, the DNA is TGTGCCAGCAGCTTAGTGGGGGGGAAAGGCTTGAAAAAACTGTTTTTT. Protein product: CASSLVGGKGLKKLFF.

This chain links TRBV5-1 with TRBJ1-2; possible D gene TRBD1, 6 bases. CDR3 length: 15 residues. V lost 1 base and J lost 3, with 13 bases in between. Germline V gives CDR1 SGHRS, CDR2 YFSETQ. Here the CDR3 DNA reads TGCGCCAGCAGCTTGTCGGTCAGGGGCGACTATGGCTACACCTTC. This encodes CASSLSVRGDYGYTF.

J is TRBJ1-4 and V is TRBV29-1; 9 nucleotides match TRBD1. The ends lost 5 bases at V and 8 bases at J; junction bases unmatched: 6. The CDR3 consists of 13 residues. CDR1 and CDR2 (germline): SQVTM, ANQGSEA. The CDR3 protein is CSVLTGGNEKLFF. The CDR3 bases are TGCAGCGTTTTGACAGGGGGTAACGAAAAACTGTTTTTT.

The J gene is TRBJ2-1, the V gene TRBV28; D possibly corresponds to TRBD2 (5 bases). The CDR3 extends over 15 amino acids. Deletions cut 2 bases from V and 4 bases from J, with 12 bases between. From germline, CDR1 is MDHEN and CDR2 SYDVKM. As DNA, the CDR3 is TGTGCCAGCAGTTTACATCCTAGCAGGTACAATGAGCAGTTCTTC. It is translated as CASSLHPSRYNEQFF.